This T cell receptor (beta chain) was obtained from a study of T cells in Graves' hyperthyroidism and ophthalmopathy. A sample of blood taken at first hyperthyroidism diagnosis preceded any ophthalmopathy symptoms. Researchers amplified the TCR beta CDR3 regions from RNA transcripts. In the first-round RT-PCR of the TCR CDR3, the HTBI primer set was used. TCRdb called the multiplex PCR reads again in MiXCR, with one record for every CDR3 protein. The repertoire holds more than 550,000 distinct CDR3 sequences, with approximately 18% as singletons. Sequencing input: blood. The source is a woman aged 45-60 years with Graves' hyperthyroidism that later progressed to Graves' ophthalmopathy.

DNA of the CDR3: TGTGCCAGCAGCCTCACGTGGTCTAGCGGGGGGCCAGATACGCAGTATTTT. It yields the protein CASSLTWSSGGPDTQYF. The V gene is TRBV3-1, the J gene TRBJ2-3; 11 bases match TRBD2. The CDR3 is made up of 17 amino acids. The trim removed 4 bases at V and 4 bases at J, leaving 10 bases unmatched. CDR1 and CDR2 (germline): LGHDT, YNNKEL (reference sequence).